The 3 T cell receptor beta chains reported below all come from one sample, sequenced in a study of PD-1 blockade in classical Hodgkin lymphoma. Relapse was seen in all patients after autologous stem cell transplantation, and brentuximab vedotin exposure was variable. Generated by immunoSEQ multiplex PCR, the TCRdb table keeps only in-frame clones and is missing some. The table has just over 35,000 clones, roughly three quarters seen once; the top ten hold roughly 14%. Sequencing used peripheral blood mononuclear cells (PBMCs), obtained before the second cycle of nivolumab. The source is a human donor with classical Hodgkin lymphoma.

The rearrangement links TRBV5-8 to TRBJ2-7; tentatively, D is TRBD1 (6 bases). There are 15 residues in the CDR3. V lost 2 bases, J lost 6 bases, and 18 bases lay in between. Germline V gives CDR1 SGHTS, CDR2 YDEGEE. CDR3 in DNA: TGTGCCAGCAGCTTACGGGACAATGCCCCGGGCGAGCAGTACTTC. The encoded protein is CASSLRDNAPGEQYF. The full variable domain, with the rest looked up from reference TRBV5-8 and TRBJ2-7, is EAGVTQSPTHLIKTRGQQATLRCSPISGHTSVYWYQQALGLGLQFLLWYDEGEERNRGNFPPRFSGRQFPNYSSELNVNALELEDSALYLCASSLRDNAPGEQYFGPGTRLTVT.

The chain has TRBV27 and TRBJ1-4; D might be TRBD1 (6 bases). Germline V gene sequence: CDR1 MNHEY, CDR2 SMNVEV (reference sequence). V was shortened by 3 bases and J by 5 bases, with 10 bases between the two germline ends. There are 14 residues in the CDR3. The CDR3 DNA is TGTGCCAGCAGTTTCGGAGGGGGAAATGAAAAACTGTTTTTT. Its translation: CASSFGGGNEKLFF.

This CDR3 is CASRVTGASNEQFF. The CDR3 region has the DNA TGTGCCAGCAGGGTGACAGGGGCAAGCAATGAGCAGTTCTTC. The chain employs TRBV2 and TRBJ2-1; 8 bases are shared with TRBD1. The CDR3 loop spans 14 amino acids. V lost 6 bases, J lost 6 bases, and 7 bases stayed unmatched. From germline, CDR1 is SNHLY and CDR2 FYNNEI.